This T cell receptor (beta chain) is drawn from a study of OX40 agonist ivuxolimab in advanced cancers. Study context: Ivuxolimab was delivered to patients intravenously every 2 weeks at doses spanning 0.01 to 10 mg/kg. Around 40% of patients had received prior checkpoint inhibitor therapy.

The study's findings and limits: Partial responders at 0.1-3.0 mg/kg showed near-lowest clonal expansion.

This CDR3 is built from 13 residues. V gave up 4 bases and J gave up 0 bases, with 7 bases separating them. Germline V CDR1 and CDR2: SGHTA, FQGNSA. This clone was found a few times. Its matching antigen is unknown. The protocol was immunoSEQ multiplex PCR, while the TCRdb copy is restricted to in-frame clones and leaves out a portion. Of around 70,000 clones listed, approximately 90% are singletons. V usage is TRBV7-2 and J usage is TRBJ2-7; D may be TRBD2 (6 bases). The TCR sequence derives from an adult with an advanced solid tumor such as melanoma, head and neck, liver or kidney cancer. Here the sequenced sample was CD4+ or CD8+ T cells sorted from blood, taken in a trial of the OX40 agonist ivuxolimab. CDR3 nucleotides: TGTGCCAGCAGCTCGACTAGCTCCTACGAGCAGTACTTC. Translation gives CASSSTSSYEQYF.